The sequence of this T cell receptor beta chain was determined in a study of T cells in women clearing cervical HPV infection. Study in general: Controls' single incident HPV16 infection cleared within 12 months without precancer.

Clones were sequenced by immunoSEQ multiplex PCR, and TCRdb holds only the in-frame ones, with some missing. This repertoire comprises roughly 49,000 clones; its ten largest clones make up 0.8% to 1%. Germline V gene data show CDR1 as SGHRS and CDR2 as YFSETQ. V was clipped by 3 bases and J by 5 bases; unmatched bases: 2. This CDR3 region has 14 residues. Turning to this clone: Its antigen is currently unknown. Read sequence stops 3 residues before the CDR3 end, and the germline J gene provides the missing end.

Broader study findings: TRBV6-7 abundance was lower in cases than controls (around 0.1% versus 0.15%).

The rearrangement links TRBV5-1 to TRBJ1-4, with 9 bases matching TRBD1. Sample: blood buffy coat. This clonotype was obtained from a woman aged 18-69 years with a cervical HPV16 infection that either progressed to CIN3+ or cleared (not recorded which). The CDR3 is CASSSGQGNEKLFF. Partial CDR3 DNA: TGCGCCAGCAGCTCCGGACAGGGGAATGAAAAA.